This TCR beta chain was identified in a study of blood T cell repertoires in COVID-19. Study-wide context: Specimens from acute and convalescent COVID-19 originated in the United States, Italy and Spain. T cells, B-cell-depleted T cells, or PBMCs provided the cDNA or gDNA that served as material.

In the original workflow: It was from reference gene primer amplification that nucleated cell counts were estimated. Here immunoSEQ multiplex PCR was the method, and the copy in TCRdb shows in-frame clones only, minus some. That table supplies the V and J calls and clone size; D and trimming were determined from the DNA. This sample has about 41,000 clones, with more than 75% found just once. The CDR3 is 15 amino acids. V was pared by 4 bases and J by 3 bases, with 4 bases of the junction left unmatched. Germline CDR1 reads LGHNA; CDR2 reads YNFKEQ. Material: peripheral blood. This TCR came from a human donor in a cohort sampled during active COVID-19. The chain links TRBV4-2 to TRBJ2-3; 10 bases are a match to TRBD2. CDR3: CASSPTSGITDTQYF. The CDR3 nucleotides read TGTGCCAGCAGCCCTACTAGCGGGATTACAGATACGCAGTATTTT.